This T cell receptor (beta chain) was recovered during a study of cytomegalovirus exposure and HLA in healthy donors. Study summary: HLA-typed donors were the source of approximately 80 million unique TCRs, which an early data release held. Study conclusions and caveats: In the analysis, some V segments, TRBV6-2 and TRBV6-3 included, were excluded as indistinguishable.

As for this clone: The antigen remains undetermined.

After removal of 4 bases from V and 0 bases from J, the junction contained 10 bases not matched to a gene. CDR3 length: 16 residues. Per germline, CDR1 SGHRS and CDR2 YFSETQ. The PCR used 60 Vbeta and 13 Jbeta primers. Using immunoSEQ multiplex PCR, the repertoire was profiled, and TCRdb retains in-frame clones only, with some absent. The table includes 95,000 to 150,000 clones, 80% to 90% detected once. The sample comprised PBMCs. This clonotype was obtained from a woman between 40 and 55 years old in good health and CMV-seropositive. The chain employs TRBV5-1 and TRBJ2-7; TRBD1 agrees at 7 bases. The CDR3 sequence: CASSPDRDRGSYEQYF. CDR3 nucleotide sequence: TGCGCCAGCAGCCCCGACAGGGATCGGGGCTCCTACGAGCAGTACTTC.